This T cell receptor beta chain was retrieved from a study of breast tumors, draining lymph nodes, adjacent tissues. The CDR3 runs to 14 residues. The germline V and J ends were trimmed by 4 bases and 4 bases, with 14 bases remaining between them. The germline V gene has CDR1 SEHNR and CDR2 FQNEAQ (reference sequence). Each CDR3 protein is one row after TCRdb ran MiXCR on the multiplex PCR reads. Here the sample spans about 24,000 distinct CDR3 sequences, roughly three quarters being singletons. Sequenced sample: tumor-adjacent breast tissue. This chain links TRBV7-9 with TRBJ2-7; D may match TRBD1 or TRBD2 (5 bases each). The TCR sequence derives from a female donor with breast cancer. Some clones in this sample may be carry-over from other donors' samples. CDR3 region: CASSSFGGSYEQYF. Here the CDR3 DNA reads TGTGCCAGCAGCTCCTTTGGGGGATCGTACGAGCAGTACTTC.